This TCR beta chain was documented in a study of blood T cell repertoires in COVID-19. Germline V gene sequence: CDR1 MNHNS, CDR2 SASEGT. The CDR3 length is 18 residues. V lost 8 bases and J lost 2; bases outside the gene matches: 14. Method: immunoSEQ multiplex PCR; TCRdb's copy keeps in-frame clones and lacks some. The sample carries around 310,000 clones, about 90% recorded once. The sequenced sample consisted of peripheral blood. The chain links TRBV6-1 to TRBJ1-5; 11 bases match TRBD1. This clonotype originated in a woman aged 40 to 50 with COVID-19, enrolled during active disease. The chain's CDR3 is CASGGTGGKFGGNQPQHF. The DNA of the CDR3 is TGTGCCAGCGGTGGGACAGGGGGAAAATTTGGTGGCAATCAGCCCCAGCATTTT.